Listed here are 10 T cell receptor beta chains from one sample, sequenced in a study of blood T cell repertoires in COVID-19. TCRdb keeps only in-frame clones here, not all; method: immunoSEQ multiplex PCR. The sample carries some 390,000 clones, roughly 89% recorded once. The sequencing sample was made of PBMCs or T cells enriched from blood (not recorded which). The origin of the receptors is a woman in her twenties or thirties who had recovered from COVID-19.

This chain joins TRBV7-3 and TRBJ2-1; 7 positions match TRBD2. The germline V gene has CDR1 SGHTA and CDR2 FQGTGA. CDR3 length: 13 amino acids. V was clipped by 6 bases and J by 6 bases; unmatched bases: 5. The CDR3 nucleotides read TGTGCCAGCAGTCGGGGGGAACGCAATGAGCAGTTCTTC. Protein: CASSRGERNEQFF.

This clone appeared a few times. The J gene is TRBJ1-6, the V gene TRBV30; D might be TRBD1 (5 bases). The CDR3 runs 13 residues. The ends were cut back, 1 base at V and 10 bases at J, with 11 bases in the middle. CDR1 is GTSNPN and CDR2 is SVGIG in the germline V gene (reference sequence). The CDR3 here is CAWSGGGESPLHF. CDR3 DNA: TGTGCCTGGAGTGGGGGGGGAGAATCACCCCTCCACTTT.

The CDR3 sequence is CASSQVQGTGPQHF. The CDR3 DNA follows: TGCGCCAGCAGCCAAGTGCAGGGGACCGGGCCCCAGCATTTT. The chain joins TRBV4-1 to TRBJ1-5; tentative D call: TRBD1 (6 bases). The CDR3 runs to 14 residues. Germline V CDR1 and CDR2: MGHRA, YSYEKL. V was trimmed by 1 base and J by 9 bases, leaving 13 bases between them.

The chain couples TRBV5-1 to TRBJ2-5; TRBD2 matches 8 bases. Germline CDR1 and CDR2: SGHRS and YFSETQ. V trimming: 0 bases; J trimming: 3 bases; junction bases outside the gene matches: 4. There are 15 residues in the CDR3. The CDR3 is CASSLGGTREETQYF. Written as DNA, the CDR3 is TGCGCCAGCAGCTTGGGGGGGACTAGGGAAGAGACCCAGTACTTC. Supplemented by reference TRBV5-1 and TRBJ2-5, the full variable domain reads KAGVTQTPRYLIKTRGQQVTLSCSPISGHRSVSWYQQTPGQGLQFLFEYFSETQRNKGNFPGRFSGRQFSNSRSEMNVSTLELGDSALYLCASSLGGTREETQYFGPGTRLLVL.

The rearrangement links TRBV3-1 (or the pseudogene TRBV3-2) to TRBJ2-5; a weak D match, TRBD2 (5 bases). This CDR3 is built from 14 residues. The germline gives CDR1 LGHDT, CDR2 YNNKEL (reference sequence). Trimming shortened V by 0 bases and J by 7 bases, and 12 bases separated the two germline ends. The CDR3 is CASSQESGSRTQYF. For the CDR3, the DNA is TGTGCCAGCAGCCAAGAATCTGGGAGTCGGACCCAGTACTTC.

The chain links TRBV9 to TRBJ2-2; no definite D call. CDR3 size: 15 residues. The germline CDR1 and CDR2 sequences are SGDLS and YYNGEE. The V gene lost 0 bases and the J gene lost 6 bases, with 12 bases spanning the gap. In nucleotides, the CDR3 is TGTGCCAGCAGCGTAGTTGATAGCTTCGCCGGGGAGCTGTTTTTT. It specifies CASSVVDSFAGELFF.

The chain joins TRBV4-2 to TRBJ2-1; TRBD1 matches 8 bases. This CDR3 comprises 15 residues. Trimming cost V 0 bases and J 3 bases; bases outside gene matches: 1. Germline V CDR1 and CDR2: LGHNA, YNFKEQ. The CDR3 here is CASSQDGTGYNEQFF. DNA for the CDR3: TGTGCCAGCAGCCAAGACGGGACAGGCTACAATGAGCAGTTCTTC.

The J gene is TRBJ2-2, the V gene TRBV7-9, with a tentative D call TRBD2 (6 bases). The CDR3 extends over 14 amino acids. Germline V gene data show CDR1 as SEHNR and CDR2 as FQNEAQ (reference sequence). The V gene lost 1 base and the J gene lost 4 bases, with 7 bases spanning the gap. As DNA, the CDR3 is TGTGCCAGCAGCTTAGTGGGGGGCACCGGGGAGCTGTTTTTT. Protein: CASSLVGGTGELFF. The full variable domain, in which reference TRBV7-9 and TRBJ2-2 provide the parts outside the CDR3, is DTGVSQNPRHKITKRGQNVTFRCDPISEHNRLYWYRQTLGQGPEFLTYFQNEAQLEKSRLLSDRFSAERPKGSFSTLEIQRTEQGDSAMYLCASSLVGGTGELFFGEGSRLTVL.

The chain couples TRBV29-1 to TRBJ2-7, with D possibly matching TRBD2 (5 bases). V lost 4 bases to trimming and J lost 3 bases, with 13 bases between them. The CDR3 spans 13 residues. Germline loops: CDR1 SQVTM, CDR2 ANQGSEA. CDR3 amino acids: CSVVGGGVYEQYF. The CDR3 DNA follows: TGCAGCGTTGTGGGTGGAGGAGTCTACGAGCAGTACTTC.

Remarks on this clone: Other DNA sequences in this sample translate to the same CDR3. The chain couples TRBV27 to TRBJ2-1, with TRBD2 matching over 9 bases. V lost 6 bases, J lost 3 bases, and 6 bases stayed unmatched. This CDR3 is 15 amino acids long. Germline CDR1 is MNHEY and CDR2 is SMNVEV (reference sequence). The CDR3 nucleotides are TGTGCCAGCAGCCCCTCTAGCGGGAACTACAATGAGCAGTTCTTC. It translates to CASSPSSGNYNEQFF.